This entry features one TCR beta chain sequence. As yet, its antigen is unknown. The template was RNA from unsorted bulk tissue. Three rounds of nested PCR, following a modified ARM-PCR protocol, produced the TCRbeta library. TCRdb independently ran MiXCR on the multiplex PCR reads; one entry per CDR3 protein. In the table there are under 95,000 distinct CDR3 sequences, about three fifths of which are singletons. This specimen belongs to a study of tumor and adjacent non-tumor tissue in lung cancer. Study information: Aged about 30 to 85 years, patients included more than nine men and about five women with stage I to III disease.

General study results and limits: TCR diversity was significantly greater in tumor than normal lung tissue. Tumor repertoires had a smaller top 100 clone share than normal lung. Patients with more diverse tumor TCRs had worse survival.

Trimming left V 2 bases short and J 8 bases short, with 14 bases between. CDR1 is SGHNT, CDR2 YYREEE, per germline (reference sequence). The CDR3 length is 14 residues. The V call is TRBV5-4, the J call TRBJ2-1; maybe TRBD1 (6 bases). The sequence was collected from a man between 65 and 79 years old with non-small cell lung cancer. The sample taken for sequencing was lung tumor tissue. The CDR3 region has the DNA TGTGCCAGCAGCTTCAACAGGGCCTTAGATGAGCAGTTCTTC. Translation: CASSFNRALDEQFF.